This T cell receptor beta chain was retrieved from a study of identical twins. Germline-derived CDR1 and CDR2 are DFQATT and SNEGSKA (reference sequence). The V gene end was trimmed by 6 bases and the J gene end by 0 bases; junction bases not matched to a gene: 11. The CDR3 spans 15 residues. TCRdb recomputed calls from the 5' RACE reads with MiXCR, one row per CDR3 protein. Of roughly 250,000 distinct CDR3 sequences in the sample, about an eighth were seen once. Findings and caveats of the study: Insertions ran lower in abundant cord blood beta clonotypes, though not in memory repertoires. Modelling approaches yielded underestimates of out-of-frame TCR alpha sharing between monozygotic twins. Conclusions came from cross-sectional statistical analysis, not from following the same donors.

As for this clonotype: Its antigen is unidentified.

The source is a woman aged 18-29 years in good health. The chain uses TRBV20-1 and TRBJ2-7; 7 nucleotides align to TRBD2. The sequencing input was memory (CD45RO+) T cells sorted from blood. CDR3 residues: CSALNLAVSSYEQYF. The CDR3, as DNA: TGCAGTGCCCTGAACCTAGCGGTGAGCTCCTACGAGCAGTACTTC.